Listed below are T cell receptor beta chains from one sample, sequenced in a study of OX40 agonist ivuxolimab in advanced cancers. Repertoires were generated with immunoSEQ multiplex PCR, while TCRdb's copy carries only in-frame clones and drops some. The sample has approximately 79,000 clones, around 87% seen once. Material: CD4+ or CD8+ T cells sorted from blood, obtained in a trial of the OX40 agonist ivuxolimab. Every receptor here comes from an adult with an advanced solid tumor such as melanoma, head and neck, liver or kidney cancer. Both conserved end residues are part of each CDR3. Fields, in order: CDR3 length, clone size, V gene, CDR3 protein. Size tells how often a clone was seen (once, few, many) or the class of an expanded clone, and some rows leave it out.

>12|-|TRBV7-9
CASSPDVGELFF
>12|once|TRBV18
CASSPRADTQYF
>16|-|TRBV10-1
CASSESASGVSYEQYF
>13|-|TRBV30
CAWRVRGTGELFF
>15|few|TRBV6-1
CASESRVPGVGGYTF
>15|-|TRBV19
CASMDREVGNQPQHF
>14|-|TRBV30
CAWSRDGGYNEQFF
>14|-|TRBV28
CASSLFRDQETQYF
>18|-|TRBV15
CATSRTGQGNSGANVLTF
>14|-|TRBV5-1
CASSPGLDRETQYF